Below, 6 T cell receptor beta chains from the same sample are listed, as sequenced in a study of blood T cell repertoires in COVID-19. The assay was immunoSEQ multiplex PCR, and TCRdb's table has in-frame clones only and misses some. This table holds approximately 180,000 clones, about 88% found once. The sample was PBMCs or T cells enriched from blood (not recorded which). The source of these receptors is a human donor with acute COVID-19. The donor label of this sample is uncertain.

This clone was detected only a few times. J is TRBJ1-2 and V is TRBV4-2; a possible D gene is TRBD1 (6 bases). Germline V gives CDR1 LGHNA, CDR2 YNFKEQ. The CDR3 is made up of 14 amino acids. The germline V and J ends were trimmed by 4 bases and 4 bases, with 13 bases remaining between them. CDR3 loop: CASSLMDSLYGYTF. CDR3 DNA: TGTGCCAGCAGCCTGATGGACAGCCTCTATGGCTACACCTTC.

This chain joins TRBV7-8 and TRBJ2-3, with 8 bases lining up with TRBD2. The CDR3 length is 16 residues. The trim removed 5 bases at V and 2 bases at J, leaving 9 bases unmatched. Germline lookup yields CDR1 SGHVS and CDR2 FQNEAQ. The DNA of the CDR3 is TGTGCCAGCAGCCGGACTAGCCCACAGGTCACAGATACGCAGTATTTT. Amino acids: CASSRTSPQVTDTQYF.

The chain joins TRBV4-1 to TRBJ2-7, with TRBD1 as a possible D gene (8 bases). The V and J ends lost 0 bases and 4 bases respectively, with 13 bases between them. This CDR3 contains 15 residues. Germline CDR1 MGHRA, CDR2 YSYEKL. CDR3 DNA: TGCGCCAGCAGCCAAGATCAACAGGGGGGGTACGAGCAGTACTTC. It specifies CASSQDQQGGYEQYF.

This chain connects TRBV11-3 to TRBJ1-1; 7 bases map to TRBD1. J gave up 3 bases and V 5 bases, and 12 bases lay outside the gene matches. The CDR3 contains 16 residues. Germline-derived CDR1 and CDR2 are SGHNT and YENEEA. CDR3 coding DNA: TGTGCCAGCAGCCGAACCTTTACAGGGGAGGACACTGAAGCTTTCTTT. This translates into CASSRTFTGEDTEAFF.

The J gene is TRBJ2-5, the V gene TRBV9, with TRBD1 identical over 12 bases. The CDR3 runs 16 residues. V gave up 3 bases and J gave up 5 bases; unmatched junction bases: 8. CDR1 SGDLS and CDR2 YYNGEE come from the germline V gene. In DNA, the CDR3 is TGTGCCAGCAGCGCTACCGGGACAGGGGGCTGGGAGACCCAGTACTTC. It translates to CASSATGTGGWETQYF.

The genes are TRBV19 and TRBJ2-7; a weak D match, TRBD2 (5 bases). V lost 8 bases and J lost 6, with 14 bases in between. The CDR3 has 12 residues. Germline values: CDR1 LNHDA, CDR2 SQIVND (reference sequence). This CDR3 reads CASGRGLGEQYF. CDR3 bases: TGTGCCAGTGGCCGGGGTCTCGGCGAGCAGTACTTC.